This T cell receptor (beta chain) derives from a study of T cell responses to AZD1222 COVID-19 vaccine. This clone was counted only a few times. CDR3 length: 13 amino acids. Trimming stripped 2 bases from V and 1 base from J, with 5 bases between. Data came from immunoSEQ multiplex PCR; TCRdb stores just in-frame clones and leaves some out. The table records 67,000 or so clones, 84% of them present only once. The source of this sequence is an adult in good health. V gene TRBV12-3 or TRBV12-4 combines with J gene TRBJ1-1; D not certain. Sequenced material: peripheral blood, taken on day 0 of AZD1222 vaccination. DNA of the CDR3: TGTGCCAGCAGTTTAAACAGGAACACTGAAGCTTTCTTT. Protein product: CASSLNRNTEAFF.